Below, 20 T cell receptor beta chains from the same sample are listed, as sequenced in a study of blood T cell repertoires in COVID-19. Sequenced by immunoSEQ multiplex PCR; TCRdb stores in-frame clones only, minus some. This table holds 200,000 to 250,000 clones, around 83% found once. What was sequenced was peripheral blood. Receptor source: a woman aged 50 to 60 with COVID-19, enrolled during active disease.

The sample holds one count of this clone. The rearrangement uses TRBV29-1 and TRBJ1-2; no clear D. V shed 0 bases and J shed 8 bases, with 19 bases lying between them. The CDR3 has 15 residues. CDR1 and CDR2 from the germline V gene are SQVTM and ANQGSEA. CDR3 sequence: CSVEDRNIGRVGYTF. The DNA for the CDR3 is TGCAGCGTTGAAGATAGAAACATCGGGAGGGTGGGCTACACCTTC.

V usage is TRBV30 and J usage is TRBJ1-1; a weak D match, TRBD1 (6 bases). The V end lost 2 bases, the J end lost 7 bases, and 11 bases lay between the germline ends. Germline loops: CDR1 GTSNPN, CDR2 SVGIG (reference sequence). The CDR3 runs to 12 residues. The CDR3 DNA follows: TGTGCCTGGAGTTATCAGGGGTTTGAAGCTTTCTTT. Its protein product is CAWSYQGFEAFF.

The sample holds a few counts of this clone. The CDR3 is CAWSLGTGQYF. For the CDR3, the DNA is TGTGCCTGGAGTCTCGGGACAGGACAATATTTT. This sequence joins TRBV30 and TRBJ2-3; 8 bases fit TRBD1. CDR3 length: 11 residues. The trim removed 2 bases at V and 15 bases at J, leaving 7 bases unmatched. Germline loops: CDR1 GTSNPN, CDR2 SVGIG (reference sequence).

This clone was detected a few times. V usage is TRBV5-1 and J usage is TRBJ1-6, with D possibly being TRBD1 (5 bases). The CDR3 contains 15 residues. Germline CDR1 SGHRS, CDR2 YFSETQ. With 6 bases removed from V and 6 bases from J, the gap between germline ends came to 16 bases. CDR3 coding DNA: TGCGCCAGCACACAGACCAGGGTGGGTAATTCACCCCTCCACTTT. The encoded protein is CASTQTRVGNSPLHF.

The chain recombines TRBV19 with TRBJ2-2; 7 nucleotides line up with TRBD1. V lost 5 bases and J lost 7; bases outside the gene matches: 7. There are 14 residues in the CDR3. CDR1 is LNHDA and CDR2 is SQIVND in the germline V gene (reference sequence). The CDR3 bases are TGTGCCAGTAGTCTCCAAAGGGGGCTCGGGGAGCTGTTTTTT. Its protein is CASSLQRGLGELFF.

The rearrangement links TRBV2 to TRBJ1-3; no firm D call. V lost 7 bases and J 0 bases, leaving 13 bases between the germline ends. The CDR3 covers 15 residues. The germline CDR1 and CDR2 sequences are SNHLY and FYNNEI. This CDR3 reads CASKGTEHSGNTIYF. The CDR3 region has the DNA TGTGCCAGCAAAGGTACAGAGCACTCTGGAAACACCATATATTTT.

At least ten counts were recorded for this clone. The V call is TRBV11-2, the J call TRBJ2-7, with TRBD1 identical over 8 bases. Germline loops: CDR1 SGHAT, CDR2 FQNNGV. This CDR3 has 17 amino acids. V shed 3 bases, J shed 0 bases, and the junction held 10 bases outside the gene matches. The chain's CDR3 is CASSLDRAYSDSYEQYF. The CDR3 DNA reads as TGTGCCAGCAGCTTGGACAGGGCTTATTCCGACTCCTACGAGCAGTACTTC.

The chain carries TRBV5-1 and TRBJ2-7; no firm D call. The germline V gene encodes CDR1 SGHRS and CDR2 YFSETQ. V was cut by 4 bases and J by 0 bases, with 11 bases left in between. This CDR3 is built from 14 residues. CDR3 DNA sequence: TGCGCCAGCAGCGATAACGACAACTCCTACGAGCAGTACTTC. The encoded protein is CASSDNDNSYEQYF.

This clone was recorded a few times. This chain uses TRBV9 with TRBJ2-7, with 7 positions matching TRBD2. Trimming cost V 8 bases and J 2 bases; bases outside gene matches: 7. The CDR3 has 13 amino acids. CDR1 and CDR2 (germline): SGDLS, YYNGEE. CDR3 in DNA: TGTGCCAGTTCAAGGGAGGGCACCTACGAGCAGTACTTC. Its translation: CASSREGTYEQYF.

V gene TRBV24-1 combines with J gene TRBJ2-5, with D perhaps matching TRBD1 (5 bases). The CDR3 length is 14 residues. V lost 2 bases to trimming and J lost 2 bases, with 8 bases between them. CDR1 is KGHDR and CDR2 is SFDVKD in the germline V gene. The CDR3 protein is CATSDSQGQETQYF. In DNA, the CDR3 is TGTGCCACCAGTGATTCTCAGGGACAAGAGACCCAGTACTTC.

The rearrangement links TRBV7-2 to TRBJ1-6, with 7 bases that match TRBD1. V dropped 5 bases and J dropped 10; count of bases not matched to a gene: 11. The CDR3 is made up of 15 amino acids. The germline V gene encodes CDR1 SGHTA and CDR2 FQGNSA. CDR3 in amino acids: CASSLITGVGSPLHF. CDR3 nucleotide sequence: TGTGCCAGCAGCCTGATTACAGGGGTAGGATCACCCCTCCACTTT.

V usage is TRBV14 and J usage is TRBJ2-5; TRBD2 agrees at 14 bases. Germline CDR1 SGHDN, CDR2 FVKESK. This CDR3 comprises 17 residues. V trimming: 3 bases; J trimming: 5 bases; junction bases outside the gene matches: 8. The CDR3 loop is CASSQPGLAGVTETQYF. The CDR3 DNA follows: TGTGCCAGCAGCCAGCCGGGACTAGCGGGGGTAACTGAGACCCAGTACTTC.

The J gene is TRBJ2-3, the V gene TRBV19; TRBD1 aligns across 9 bases. Per germline, CDR1 LNHDA and CDR2 SQIVND (reference sequence). The junction had 2 bases not matched to a gene; V was cut back by 2 bases and J by 2 bases. There are 15 residues in the CDR3. The CDR3 region is CASSIRQGVTDTQYF. In DNA form, the CDR3 reads TGTGCCAGTAGTATAAGACAGGGGGTCACAGATACGCAGTATTTT. Drawing the rest from reference TRBV19 and TRBJ2-3, the complete variable domain is DGGITQSPKYLFRKEGQNVTLSCEQNLNHDAMYWYRQDPGQGLRLIYYSQIVNDFQKGDIAEGYSVSREKKESFPLTVTSAQKNPTAFYLCASSIRQGVTDTQYFGPGTRLTVL.

V gene TRBV7-8 combines with J gene TRBJ1-1, with D tentatively TRBD1 (5 bases). The CDR3 length is 17 residues. V lost 0 bases and J 0 bases, leaving 14 bases between the germline ends. Germline V CDR1 and CDR2: SGHVS, FQNEAQ. The CDR3 DNA reads as TGTGCCAGCAGCTTAGCGCGGTGGGGCCGGGTGAACACTGAAGCTTTCTTT. It specifies CASSLARWGRVNTEAFF.

The chain joins TRBV10-1 to TRBJ1-1; 12 bases are a match to TRBD1. The CDR3 contains 16 residues. Germline CDR1 is WNHNN and CDR2 is SYGVQD (reference sequence). V shed 6 bases, J shed 5 bases, and the junction held 10 bases outside the gene matches. The CDR3 DNA is TGCGCCAGCAGCCCGGGGACAGGGGGCCATAGGACTGAAGCTTTCTTT. Amino acid sequence: CASSPGTGGHRTEAFF.

The chain combines TRBV3-1 (or the pseudogene TRBV3-2) with TRBJ2-1; D is undetermined. The V gene lost 2 bases and the J gene lost 0 bases, with 8 bases spanning the gap. Germline V CDR1 and CDR2: LGHDT, YNNKEL (reference sequence). The CDR3 sequence is 15 residues long. The CDR3 region is CASSQRGVSYNEQFF. CDR3 DNA: TGTGCCAGCAGCCAACGCGGAGTCTCCTACAATGAGCAGTTCTTC.

The V gene is TRBV5-4, the J gene TRBJ1-4, with TRBD1 matching over 10 bases. V was clipped by 3 bases and J by 7 bases; unmatched bases: 6. The germline V gene has CDR1 SGHNT and CDR2 YYREEE (reference sequence). The CDR3 length is 15 residues. In DNA form, the CDR3 reads TGTGCCAGCAGCTCGCCGACAGGGGGCAGTGAAAAACTGTTTTTT. Its translation: CASSSPTGGSEKLFF.

This sequence joins TRBV28 and TRBJ1-5; 7 positions match TRBD1. This CDR3 is 17 amino acids long. The V gene end was trimmed by 5 bases and the J gene end by 2 bases; junction bases not matched to a gene: 12. From germline, CDR1 is MDHEN and CDR2 SYDVKM. The CDR3 loop reads CASSPPGQLWGNQPQHF. The CDR3 bases are TGTGCCAGCAGTCCTCCGGGACAGCTATGGGGCAATCAGCCCCAGCATTTT.

The chain has TRBV6-5 and TRBJ1-1; the D gene is possibly TRBD1 (6 bases). CDR3 length: 14 amino acids. Germline loops: CDR1 MNHEY, CDR2 SVGAGI. V was clipped by 6 bases and J by 5 bases, with 16 bases between them. CDR3 region: CASSKKGEGTEAFF. The CDR3 nucleotides read TGTGCCAGCAGCAAAAAGGGGGAGGGAACTGAAGCTTTCTTT.

V gene TRBV6-2 or TRBV6-3 combines with J gene TRBJ2-3; 10 bases line up with TRBD2. Germline V CDR1 and CDR2: MNHEY, SVGEGT. With 3 bases clipped from V and 5 bases from J, the junction kept 11 bases outside the gene matches. CDR3 size: 17 residues. The CDR3 DNA follows: TGTGCCAGCAGTTATTCTCCCAGCGGGGGGGCCGGAGATACGCAGTATTTT. It yields the protein CASSYSPSGGAGDTQYF.